This TCR beta chain is from a study of PD-1 blockade in classical Hodgkin lymphoma. The table came from immunoSEQ multiplex PCR; TCRdb's copy has only in-frame clones and leaves some out. This repertoire shows tens of thousands of clones, roughly 82% found once; its top ten account for about 32%. Study outcomes and limitations: Complete responders showed a baseline diversity that resembled the diversity of newly diagnosed patients. Newly diagnosed patients reportedly had lower baseline TCR diversity than healthy donors. Whereas CD4+ TCR diversity had risen significantly by C4D1, CD8+ TCR diversity had not.

Trimming took 0 bases from V and 4 from J, leaving 15 bases between them. Germline CDR1 and CDR2: LGHNA and YSLEER. The CDR3 consists of 16 residues. This clone was recorded once. The antigen is unknown. Exposure to brentuximab vedotin varied, and each patient had relapsed following autologous stem cell transplantation. Patients reached a best response of complete response, partial response or progressive disease. The clonotype comes from a human donor with classical Hodgkin lymphoma. V is TRBV4-3 and J is TRBJ1-2, with D unresolved. The sequenced sample was peripheral blood mononuclear cells (PBMCs), obtained at baseline. CDR3 in amino acids: CASSQDLSQSVYGYTF. DNA of the CDR3: TGCGCCAGCAGCCAAGATTTGTCTCAGAGTGTCTATGGCTACACCTTC.